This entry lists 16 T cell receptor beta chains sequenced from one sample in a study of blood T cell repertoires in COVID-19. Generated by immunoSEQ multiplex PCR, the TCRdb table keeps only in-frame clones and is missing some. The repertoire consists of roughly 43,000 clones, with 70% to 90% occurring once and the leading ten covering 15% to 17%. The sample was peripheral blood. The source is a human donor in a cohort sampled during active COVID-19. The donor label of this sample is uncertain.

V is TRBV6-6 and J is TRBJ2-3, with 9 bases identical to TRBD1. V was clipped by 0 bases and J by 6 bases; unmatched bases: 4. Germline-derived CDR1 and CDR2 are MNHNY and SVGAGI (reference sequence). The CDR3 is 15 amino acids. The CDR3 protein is CASSYSGTGHDTQYF. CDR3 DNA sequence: TGTGCCAGCAGTTACTCCGGGACAGGGCACGATACGCAGTATTTT.

CDR3 DNA: TGTGCCAGCAGCCTTTTGTCGTGGGGCGGGGTCCCTAGCACAGATACGCAGTATTTT. Translated: CASSLLSWGGVPSTDTQYF. The J gene is TRBJ2-3, the V gene TRBV7-9; maybe TRBD2 (6 bases). Germline assignment: CDR1 SEHNR and CDR2 FQNEAQ (reference sequence). V was clipped by 5 bases and J by 0 bases, with 24 bases between them. The CDR3 has 19 residues. Complete variable domain (other parts from reference TRBV7-9 and TRBJ2-3): DTGVSQNPRHKITKRGQNVTFRCDPISEHNRLYWYRQTLGQGPEFLTYFQNEAQLEKSRLLSDRFSAERPKGSFSTLEIQRTEQGDSAMYLCASSLLSWGGVPSTDTQYFGPGTRLTVL.

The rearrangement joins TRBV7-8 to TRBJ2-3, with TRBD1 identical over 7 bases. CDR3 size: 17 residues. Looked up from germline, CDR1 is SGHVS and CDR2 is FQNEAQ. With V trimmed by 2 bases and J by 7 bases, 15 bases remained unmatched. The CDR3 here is CASSLTYRQGVSYTQYF. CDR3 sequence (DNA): TGTGCCAGCAGCTTAACCTACCGACAGGGTGTTTCCTATACGCAGTATTTT. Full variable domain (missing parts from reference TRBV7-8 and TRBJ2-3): GAGVSQSPRYKVAKRGQDVALRCDPISGHVSLFWYQQALGQGPEFLTYFQNEAQLDKSGLPSDRFFAERPEGSVSTLKIQRTQQEDSAVYLCASSLTYRQGVSYTQYFGPGTRLTVL.

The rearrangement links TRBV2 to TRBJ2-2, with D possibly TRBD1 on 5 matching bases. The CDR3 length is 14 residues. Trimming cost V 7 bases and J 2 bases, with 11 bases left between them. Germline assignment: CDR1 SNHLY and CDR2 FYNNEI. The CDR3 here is CASTGQANTGELFF. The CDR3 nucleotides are TGTGCCAGCACCGGACAAGCCAACACCGGGGAGCTGTTTTTT.

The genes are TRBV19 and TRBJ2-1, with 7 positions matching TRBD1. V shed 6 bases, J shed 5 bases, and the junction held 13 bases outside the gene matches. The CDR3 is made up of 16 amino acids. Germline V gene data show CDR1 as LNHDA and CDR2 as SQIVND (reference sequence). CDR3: CASSITQTGFDNEQFF. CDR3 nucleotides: TGTGCCAGTAGCATTACCCAGACAGGGTTCGACAATGAGCAGTTCTTC.

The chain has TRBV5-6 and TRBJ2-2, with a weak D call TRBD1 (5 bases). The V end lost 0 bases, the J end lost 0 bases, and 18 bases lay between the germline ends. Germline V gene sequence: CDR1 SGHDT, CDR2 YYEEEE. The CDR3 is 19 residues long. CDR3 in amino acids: CASSLAGAILLTNTGELFF. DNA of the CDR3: TGTGCCAGCAGCTTGGCTGGGGCCATACTGTTAACGAACACCGGGGAGCTGTTTTTT.

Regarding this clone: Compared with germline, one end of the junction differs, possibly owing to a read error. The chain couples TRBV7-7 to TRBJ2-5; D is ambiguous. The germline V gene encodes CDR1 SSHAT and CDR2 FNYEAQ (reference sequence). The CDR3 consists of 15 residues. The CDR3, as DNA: TGTGCTAGCAGCTCCAGGCCTCAGAGCCAAGAGACCCAGTACTTC. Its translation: CASSSRPQSQETQYF.

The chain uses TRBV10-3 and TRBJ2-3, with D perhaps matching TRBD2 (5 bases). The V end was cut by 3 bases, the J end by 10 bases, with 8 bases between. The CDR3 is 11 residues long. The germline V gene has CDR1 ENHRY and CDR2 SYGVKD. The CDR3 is CAISDQEAQYF. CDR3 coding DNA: TGTGCCATCAGTGACCAGGAGGCGCAGTATTTT.

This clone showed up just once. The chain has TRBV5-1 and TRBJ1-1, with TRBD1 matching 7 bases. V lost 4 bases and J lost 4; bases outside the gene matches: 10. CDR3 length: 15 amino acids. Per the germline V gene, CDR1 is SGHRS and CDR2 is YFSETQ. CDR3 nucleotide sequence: TGCGCCAGCAGCCGCTCGGGAGGGGGCTCCACTGAAGCTTTCTTT. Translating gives CASSRSGGGSTEAFF.

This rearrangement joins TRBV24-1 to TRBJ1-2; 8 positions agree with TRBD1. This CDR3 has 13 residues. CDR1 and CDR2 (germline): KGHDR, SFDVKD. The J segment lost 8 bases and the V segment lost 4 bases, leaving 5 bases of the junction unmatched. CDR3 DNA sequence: TGTGCCACCAGTGAAAGACAGGGGAAAGGCTACACCTTC. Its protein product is CATSERQGKGYTF.

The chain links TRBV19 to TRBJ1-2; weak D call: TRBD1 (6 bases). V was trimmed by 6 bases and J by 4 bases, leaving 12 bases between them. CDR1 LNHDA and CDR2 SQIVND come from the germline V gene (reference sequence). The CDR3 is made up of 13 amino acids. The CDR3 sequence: CASSVDRFYGYTF. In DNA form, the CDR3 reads TGTGCCAGTAGCGTCGACAGGTTCTATGGCTACACCTTC.

The CDR3 DNA reads as TGTGCCAGCAGTGTCCCCGGGGGGGGGACCACTGAAGCTTTCTTT. The encoded protein is CASSVPGGGTTEAFF. This sequence joins TRBV28 and TRBJ1-1; D might be TRBD1 (5 bases). CDR3 length equals 15 residues. In germline, CDR1 is MDHEN, CDR2 SYDVKM. The V and J ends lost 5 bases and 4 bases respectively, with 17 bases between them.

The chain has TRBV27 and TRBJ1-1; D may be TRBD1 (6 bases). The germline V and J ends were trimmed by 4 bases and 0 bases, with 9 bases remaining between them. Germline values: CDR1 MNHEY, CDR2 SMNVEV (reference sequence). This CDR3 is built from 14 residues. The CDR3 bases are TGTGCCAGCAGTTCCGGACAGATGAACACTGAAGCTTTCTTT. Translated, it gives CASSSGQMNTEAFF.

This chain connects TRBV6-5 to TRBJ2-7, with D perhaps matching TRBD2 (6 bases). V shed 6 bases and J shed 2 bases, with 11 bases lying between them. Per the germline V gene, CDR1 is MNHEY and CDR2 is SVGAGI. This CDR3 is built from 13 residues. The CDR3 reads CASRPGLTYEQYF. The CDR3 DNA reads TGTGCCAGCAGACCGGGACTCACCTACGAGCAGTACTTC.

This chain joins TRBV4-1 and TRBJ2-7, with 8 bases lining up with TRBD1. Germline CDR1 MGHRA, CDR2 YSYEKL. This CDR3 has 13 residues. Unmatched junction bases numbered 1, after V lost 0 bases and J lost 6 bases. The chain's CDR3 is CASSQEDRAEQYF. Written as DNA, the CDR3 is TGCGCCAGCAGCCAAGAGGACAGGGCCGAGCAGTACTTC.

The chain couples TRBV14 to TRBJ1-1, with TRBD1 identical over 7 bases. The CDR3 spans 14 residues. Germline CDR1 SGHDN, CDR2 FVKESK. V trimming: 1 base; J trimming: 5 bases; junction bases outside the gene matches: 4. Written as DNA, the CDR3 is TGTGCCAGCAGCCAAGTCAGGGGGACGACTGAAGCTTTCTTT. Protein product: CASSQVRGTTEAFF.